This is a list of T cell receptor beta chains from one sample in a study of shared clonotypes between healthy human individuals. Sequenced by immunoSEQ multiplex PCR; TCRdb stores in-frame clones only, minus some. The profile covers about 710,000 clones, with just under 75% appearing a single time and under 2% taken by the ten largest. Sequencing was performed on memory CD4+ T cells sorted from blood. Every receptor here comes from a woman aged 25 to 39 in good health. Each CDR3 is given with its conserved first and last residue. The D gene is left open where the match is weak. Some rows mark clone size as missing; the rest say once, few, many or name a class of expanded clone.

CDR3	DNA	size	J	V	D
CASSSSRGSQETQYF	TGTGCCAGCTCAAGCTCCAGGGGGTCCCAAGAGACCCAGTACTTC	NA	TRBJ2-5	TRBV18	TRBD1
CASSAPGTSQETQYF	TGTGCCAGCAGTGCCCCCGGGACTTCCCAAGAGACCCAGTACTTC	NA	TRBJ2-5	TRBV25-1	NA
CASSPDGGGNTIYF	TGTGCCAGCTCACCCGACGGAGGGGGAAACACCATATATTTT	once	TRBJ1-3	TRBV18	NA
CASSLSGLGEKLFF	TGTGCCAGCAGTTTATCAGGCTTGGGTGAAAAACTGTTTTTT	NA	TRBJ1-4	TRBV27	NA
CASGLVTTGELFF	TGTGCTAGTGGTTTGGTAACTACCGGGGAGCTGTTTTTT	many	TRBJ2-2	TRBV12-5	NA
CASSLPGLAGRVAGELFF	TGTGCCAGCAGCCTCCCGGGACTAGCGGGAAGAGTTGCCGGGGAGCTGTTTTTT	NA	TRBJ2-2	TRBV7-9	TRBD2
CAWKDRGHGELFF	TGTGCCTGGAAGGACAGGGGCCACGGGGAGCTGTTTTTT	NA	TRBJ2-2	TRBV30	TRBD1
CASGPYPGGSYEQYF	TGTGCTAGTGGACCTTATCCAGGGGGTTCCTACGAGCAGTACTTC	NA	TRBJ2-7	TRBV12-5	TRBD1
CASSYSPGAGNTIYF	TGTGCCAGCAGTTACTCCCCGGGGGCTGGAAACACCATATATTTT	NA	TRBJ1-3	TRBV6-5	NA
CASSESTLIGTGMVGYTF	TGCGCCAGCAGTGAGTCCACACTTATCGGGACAGGGATGGTTGGCTACACCTTC	NA	TRBJ1-2	TRBV10-2	TRBD1
CASSQESTSQEKLFF	TGTGCCAGCAGCCAAGAGTCCACTTCCCAAGAAAAACTGTTTTTT	NA	TRBJ1-4	TRBV4-2	NA
CASSLEGTDTQYF	TGTGCCAGCAGCTTAGAGGGAACAGATACGCAGTATTTT	NA	TRBJ2-3	TRBV7-7	NA
CASSQEGLAGENEQYF	TGCGCCAGCAGCCAAGAGGGACTAGCGGGAGAAAACGAGCAGTACTTC	NA	TRBJ2-7	TRBV4-1	TRBD2
CASSWYSNQPQHF	TGTGCCAGCAGTTGGTATAGCAATCAGCCCCAGCATTTT	many	TRBJ1-5	TRBV28	NA
CASGTGTRAGELFF	TGTGCCAGCGGAACGGGGACACGGGCCGGGGAGCTGTTTTTT	few	TRBJ2-2	TRBV4-2	NA
CASSLRGRGTGELFF	TGTGCCAGCAGTTTACGCGGGAGGGGCACCGGGGAGCTGTTTTTT	NA	TRBJ2-2	TRBV27	TRBD2
CASSRSGATYEQYF	TGTGCCAGTAGCCGTTCCGGGGCGACCTACGAGCAGTACTTC	NA	TRBJ2-7	TRBV19	NA
CASRPQRLARETQYF	TGTGCCAGCAGACCCCAGAGACTAGCGCGGGAGACCCAGTACTTC	few	TRBJ2-5	TRBV28	TRBD2
CAISEQGEETQYF	TGTGCCATCAGTGAGCAGGGAGAAGAGACCCAGTACTTC	NA	TRBJ2-5	TRBV10-3	NA
CASSWESITGELFF	TGTGCCAGTAGCTGGGAGTCGATAACCGGGGAGCTGTTTTTT	NA	TRBJ2-2	TRBV19	NA
CASSTLPPALGQPQHF	TGTGCCAGCAGTACTCTCCCTCCAGCGCTCGGTCAGCCCCAGCATTTT	once	TRBJ1-5	TRBV27	NA
CASSPNRGPNRYYEQYF	TGTGCCAGCAGCCCCAACAGGGGACCAAACCGATACTACGAGCAGTACTTC	NA	TRBJ2-7	TRBV11-2	TRBD1
CASSLAASGLGPDTQYF	TGTGCCAGCAGCTTGGCGGCTAGCGGACTGGGGCCAGATACGCAGTATTTT	few	TRBJ2-3	TRBV5-8	TRBD2
CASSLVGNSYNEQFF	TGTGCCAGCAGTTTAGTAGGAAACTCCTACAATGAGCAGTTCTTC	NA	TRBJ2-1	TRBV28	NA
CASSEGLALDEQFF	TGTGCCAGCAGCGAGGGACTAGCCCTCGATGAGCAGTTCTTC	NA	TRBJ2-1	TRBV2	TRBD2
CASSLVPDSGNTIYF	TGCGCCAGCAGCTTGGTTCCAGACTCTGGAAACACCATATATTTT	NA	TRBJ1-3	TRBV5-1	NA
CASSDGGQGGEKLFF	TGTGCCAGCAGTGACGGCGGGCAGGGTGGTGAAAAACTGTTTTTT	NA	TRBJ1-4	TRBV6-4	NA
CATSRDLTGGTNEKLFF	TGTGCCACCAGCAGAGATTTGACAGGGGGGACAAATGAAAAACTGTTTTTT	NA	TRBJ1-4	TRBV15	TRBD1
CASSFEGNTIYF	TGTGCCAGCAGCTTCGAGGGAAACACCATATATTTT	NA	TRBJ1-3	TRBV7-2	NA
CASSDPANYGYTF	TGTGCCAGCAGTGACCCCGCTAACTATGGCTACACCTTC	NA	TRBJ1-2	TRBV2	NA
CASSIWAGATNTEAFF	TGTGCCAGTAGTATTTGGGCAGGGGCGACGAACACTGAAGCTTTCTTT	NA	TRBJ1-1	TRBV19	NA
CASSSDRGEQFF	TGTGCCAGCAGTTCGGACAGGGGTGAGCAGTTCTTC	NA	TRBJ2-1	TRBV27	TRBD1
CASSGRTGSSYEQYF	TGTGCCAGCAGTGGGCGGACAGGATCCTCCTACGAGCAGTACTTC	NA	TRBJ2-7	TRBV27	TRBD1
CASSTGTSGVQETQYF	TGTGCCAGCAGCACCGGGACTAGCGGGGTACAAGAGACCCAGTACTTC	once	TRBJ2-5	TRBV7-9	TRBD2
CAWIRRKTQKTQYF	TGTGCCTGGATCCGCCGGAAGACCCAAAAGACCCAGTACTTC	NA	TRBJ2-5	TRBV30	NA
CASSTGLAGGRKTQYF	TGCGCCAGCAGCACGGGACTAGCGGGAGGTAGAAAGACCCAGTACTTC	NA	TRBJ2-5	TRBV5-1	TRBD2
CASSFIQGPNYGYTF	TGTGCCAGCAGTTTTATACAGGGTCCTAACTATGGCTACACCTTC	NA	TRBJ1-2	TRBV28	NA
CASSLERDTDTQYF	TGTGCCAGCAGCTTAGAGCGGGACACAGATACGCAGTATTTT	NA	TRBJ2-3	TRBV7-9	TRBD2
CASSRTTGPGYGYTF	TGTGCCAGCAGCCGGACGACAGGGCCTGGCTATGGCTACACCTTC	NA	TRBJ1-2	TRBV7-2	TRBD1
CASTSDGNEQFF	TGTGCCAGCACGAGTGACGGCAATGAGCAGTTCTTC	NA	TRBJ2-1	TRBV2	NA
CASIRRGSGSQPQHF	TGTGCCAGCATCAGACGGGGGTCTGGGAGTCAGCCCCAGCATTTT	NA	TRBJ1-5	TRBV28	NA
CASSLVLAGETQYF	TGTGCCAGCAGCTTAGTCCTAGCGGGAGAGACCCAGTACTTC	few	TRBJ2-5	TRBV11-2	TRBD2
CASSLEGQGQGPQHF	TGTGCCAGCAGCCTCGAGGGACAGGGTCAGGGGCCCCAGCATTTT	many	TRBJ1-5	TRBV2	TRBD1
CASRGTGRIGELFF	TGTGCCAGCAGGGGGACAGGGAGAATCGGGGAGCTGTTTTTT	NA	TRBJ2-2	TRBV28	TRBD1
CASSPRAGTEAFF	TGTGCCAGCAGCCCCCGTGCCGGAACTGAAGCTTTCTTT	NA	TRBJ1-1	TRBV9	NA
CASSEKGQPQHF	TGTGCCAGCAGTGAAAAGGGTCAGCCCCAGCATTTT	few	TRBJ1-5	TRBV25-1	NA
CASTTRGREWETQYF	TGTGCCAGCACCACCAGGGGCAGGGAATGGGAGACCCAGTACTTC	NA	TRBJ2-5	TRBV11-2	NA
CASSSYERTDTQYF	TGTGCCAGCAGCTCCTATGAGCGGACAGATACGCAGTATTTT	NA	TRBJ2-3	TRBV7-2	NA
CAISAGEGQPQHF	TGTGCCATCAGTGCAGGGGAGGGACAGCCCCAGCATTTT	few	TRBJ1-5	TRBV10-3	NA
CASSALGGLGEQYF	TGTGCCAGCAGCGCCCTAGGTGGACTTGGCGAGCAGTACTTC	NA	TRBJ2-7	TRBV11-2	NA
CASSLGEGGWETQYF	TGTGCCAGCAGCCTCGGGGAGGGAGGGTGGGAGACCCAGTACTTC	NA	TRBJ2-5	TRBV6-6	TRBD2
CAWSTDRVNTEAFF	TGTGCCTGGAGTACGGACAGGGTTAACACTGAAGCTTTCTTT	few	TRBJ1-1	TRBV30	TRBD1
CASSSGSGGQGDNVLTF	TGTGCCAGTAGTAGTGGAAGTGGCGGGCAGGGCGACAACGTCCTGACTTTC	NA	TRBJ2-6	TRBV19	NA